The 21 T cell receptor beta chains given below trace back to one sample, sequenced in a study of identical twins. MiXCR, run by TCRdb on the 5' RACE reads, gives a single entry per CDR3 protein. The sample lists 250,000 to 350,000 distinct CDR3 sequences; more than 6.5% were seen once. The same data also went into a second study, on yellow fever vaccine responses in identical twins.

The sample was memory (CD45RO+) T cells sorted from blood. Receptors were obtained from a woman younger than 35 in good health.

The CDR3 sequence is CASSQDRSNQPQHF. The CDR3 nucleotides read TGTGCCAGCAGCCAAGACAGGAGCAATCAGCCCCAGCATTTT. The rearrangement uses TRBV3-1 and TRBJ1-5, with D uncertain. The CDR3 is made up of 14 amino acids. Trimming removed 0 bases from V and 1 base from J, with 4 bases in between. Germline V gene sequence: CDR1 LGHDT, CDR2 YNNKEL (reference sequence). Supplemented by reference TRBV3-1 and TRBJ1-5, the full variable domain reads DTAVSQTPKYLVTQMGNDKSIKCEQNLGHDTMYWYKQDSKKFLKIMFSYNNKELIINETVPNRFSPKSPDKAHLNLHINSLELGDSAVYFCASSQDRSNQPQHFGDGTRLSIL.

The CDR3 region is CASSDPSGRNNEQFF. CDR3 coding DNA: TGTGCCAGCAGTGACCCTAGCGGGAGGAACAATGAGCAGTTCTTC. V usage is TRBV2 and J usage is TRBJ2-1; the match to TRBD2 covers 11 bases. This CDR3 spans 15 amino acids. CDR1 and CDR2 (germline): SNHLY, FYNNEI. V lost 3 bases, J lost 5 bases, and 3 bases stayed unmatched.

This rearrangement joins TRBV6-1 to TRBJ1-3, with no clear D. The germline CDR1 and CDR2 sequences are MNHNS and SASEGT. The V gene lost 6 bases and the J gene lost 4 bases, with 22 bases spanning the gap. CDR3 length: 17 residues. The DNA for the CDR3 is TGTGCCAGCAGCCGCCAGCCCGGACGGTTCCCGGGAAACACCATATATTTT. It is translated as CASSRQPGRFPGNTIYF.

This clonotype was observed a handful of times. The chain links TRBV5-1 to TRBJ2-1; possibly TRBD2 for D (5 bases). Germline loops: CDR1 SGHRS, CDR2 YFSETQ. The CDR3 runs to 12 residues. The V and J ends lost 0 bases and 16 bases respectively, with 14 bases between them. As DNA, the CDR3 is TGCGCCAGCAGCTTGGCCGGAGGTGGGATTTTCTTC. This gives the protein CASSLAGGGIFF. The full variable domain, completed using reference TRBV5-1 and TRBJ2-1, is KAGVTQTPRYLIKTRGQQVTLSCSPISGHRSVSWYQQTPGQGLQFLFEYFSETQRNKGNFPGRFSGRQFSNSRSEMNVSTLELGDSALYLCASSLAGGGIFFGPGTRLTVL.

This clonotype was seen at least ten times. The rearrangement links TRBV5-1 to TRBJ2-3, with TRBD2 matching 12 bases. The CDR3 is 17 amino acids. The V segment lost 4 bases and the J segment 0 bases; nucleotides outside the gene matches: 6. Germline V gene sequence: CDR1 SGHRS, CDR2 YFSETQ. CDR3 sequence (DNA): TGCGCCAGCAGCCCAGGACTAGCGGGACTTAGCACAGATACGCAGTATTTT. It encodes CASSPGLAGLSTDTQYF.

The chain recombines TRBV20-1 with TRBJ2-3; weak D call: TRBD1 (6 bases). Germline V gene sequence: CDR1 DFQATT, CDR2 SNEGSKA (reference sequence). The CDR3 is 16 amino acids. V was pared by 4 bases and J by 2 bases, with 19 bases between. CDR3 DNA: TGCAGTGCTAAGTCTCCGACAGGCTCTATCACAGATACGCAGTATTTT. It yields the protein CSAKSPTGSITDTQYF.

This clonotype was seen many times. This chain connects TRBV11-2 to TRBJ2-1; D possibly uses TRBD1 or TRBD2 (5 bases each). Germline values: CDR1 SGHAT, CDR2 FQNNGV. Trimming cost V 4 bases and J 9 bases, with 13 bases left between them. The CDR3 totals 13 residues. CDR3 nucleotides: TGTGCCAGCAGCTCCAGCCGGGGCGCTGAGCAGTTCTTC. Protein sequence: CASSSSRGAEQFF.

J is TRBJ2-5 and V is TRBV3-1; TRBD1 or TRBD2 may be the D gene (5 bases each). The CDR3 runs 18 residues. Per the germline V gene, CDR1 is LGHDT and CDR2 is YNNKEL (reference sequence). Trimming removed 3 bases from V and 4 bases from J, with 24 bases in between. The DNA of the CDR3 is TGTGCCAGCAGCCACCATTTTGCCGGGACCAGCCGGGGAGAGACCCAGTACTTC. This gives the protein CASSHHFAGTSRGETQYF.

This clonotype was detected many times. This chain uses TRBV5-1 with TRBJ2-7; 10 bases line up with TRBD1. Germline-derived CDR1 and CDR2 are SGHRS and YFSETQ. V dropped 5 bases and J dropped 4; count of bases not matched to a gene: 6. This CDR3 has 14 amino acids. CDR3 DNA sequence: TGCGCCAGCAGGACAGGGGGCTCACGTTACGAGCAGTACTTC. This gives the protein CASRTGGSRYEQYF. The full variable domain, rest sourced from reference TRBV5-1 and TRBJ2-7, is KAGVTQTPRYLIKTRGQQVTLSCSPISGHRSVSWYQQTPGQGLQFLFEYFSETQRNKGNFPGRFSGRQFSNSRSEMNVSTLELGDSALYLCASRTGGSRYEQYFGPGTRLTVT.

This clonotype was seen many times. V and J are TRBV29-1 and TRBJ1-5, with D tentatively TRBD1 (6 bases). This CDR3 comprises 11 residues. Germline V gene sequence: CDR1 SQVTM, CDR2 ANQGSEA. V dropped 2 bases and J dropped 15 bases, with 14 bases sitting between them. CDR3 in DNA: TGCAGCGTTGAACAGGGCCAGGGGAGGCATTTT. It is translated as CSVEQGQGRHF.

The V and J genes are TRBV19 and TRBJ2-4; maybe TRBD1 (5 bases). Trimming removed 2 bases at V and 7 bases at J, with 12 bases between. CDR1 and CDR2 from the germline V gene are LNHDA and SQIVND (reference sequence). This CDR3 region has 14 residues. This CDR3 is CASSIQGLGNIQYF. The CDR3 DNA follows: TGTGCCAGTAGTATACAGGGTTTGGGGAACATTCAGTACTTC.

This clonotype was seen ten or more times. J is TRBJ2-2 and V is TRBV14; D is undetermined. The CDR3 has 17 residues. V was trimmed by 0 bases and J by 1 base, leaving 12 bases between them. The germline gives CDR1 SGHDN, CDR2 FVKESK. The CDR3 DNA follows: TGTGCCAGCAGCCAAGATTTGTGGGCCCAGAACACCGGGGAGCTGTTTTTT. As protein: CASSQDLWAQNTGELFF.

The genes are TRBV6-2 or TRBV6-3 and TRBJ2-7; tentatively, D is TRBD1 or TRBD2 (5 bases each). The CDR3 covers 14 residues. Germline loops: CDR1 MNHEY, CDR2 SVGEGT. V was trimmed by 4 bases and J by 1 base, leaving 11 bases between them. This CDR3 reads CASSWWDLSYEQYF. The CDR3 DNA reads TGTGCCAGCAGTTGGTGGGACCTTTCCTACGAGCAGTACTTC.

This clonotype showed up many times. V is TRBV5-1 and J is TRBJ2-7; 9 bases agree with TRBD2. CDR1 is SGHRS, CDR2 YFSETQ, per germline. V was clipped by 3 bases and J by 6 bases; unmatched bases: 10. CDR3 size: 15 residues. As DNA, the CDR3 is TGCGCCAGCAGCTCCTCGGGCGGGAGGGCCATCGAGCAGTACTTC. It encodes CASSSSGGRAIEQYF.

This chain uses TRBV7-6 with TRBJ1-6; D remains ambiguous. V lost 3 bases and J lost 6, with 9 bases in between. Germline CDR1 reads SGHVS; CDR2 reads FNYEAQ. CDR3 length equals 14 residues. The CDR3 bases are TGTGCCAGCAGCTTGTCCGGGTCTAATTCACCCCTCCACTTT. It encodes CASSLSGSNSPLHF.

This sequence joins TRBV9 and TRBJ2-2; D is uncertain. The CDR3 loop spans 17 amino acids. Germline values: CDR1 SGDLS, CDR2 YYNGEE. Trimming stripped 0 bases from V and 5 bases from J, with 17 bases between. The chain's CDR3 is CASSVGTGLLATGELFF. The CDR3 nucleotides are TGTGCCAGCAGCGTAGGAACGGGCCTACTGGCGACCGGGGAGCTGTTTTTT. Based on the CDR3 plus reference TRBV9 and TRBJ2-2, the full variable domain is DSGVTQTPKHLITATGQRVTLRCSPRSGDLSVYWYQQSLDQGLQFLIQYYNGEERAKGNILERFSAQQFPDLHSELNLSSLELGDSALYFCASSVGTGLLATGELFFGEGSRLTVL.

There are a few counts of this clonotype. Germline is not matched at one junction end, which may reflect a read error. This chain joins TRBV24-1 and TRBJ2-5; 11 bases agree with TRBD2. Germline values: CDR1 KGHDR, CDR2 SFDVKD. The CDR3 extends over 16 amino acids. In DNA form, the CDR3 reads TGTGCCACCGGTGAGGGTAGCGGGGGGGCCCCGGAGACCCAGTACTTC. Its translation: CATGEGSGGAPETQYF.

The chain joins TRBV9 to TRBJ2-3; the D gene could be TRBD1 or TRBD2 (6 bases each). This CDR3 is 15 amino acids long. Germline assignment: CDR1 SGDLS and CDR2 YYNGEE. The V and J ends lost 0 bases and 3 bases respectively, with 11 bases between them. CDR3 coding DNA: TGTGCCAGCAGCGTAGTAGGGGGGCCGACAGATACGCAGTATTTT. This sequence encodes CASSVVGGPTDTQYF.

This clonotype was recorded a few times. The gene calls are TRBV28 and TRBJ1-5, with TRBD1 as a possible D gene (5 bases). Germline V gene lookup returns CDR1 MDHEN and CDR2 SYDVKM. Trimming took 3 bases from V and 12 from J, leaving 24 bases between them. This CDR3 contains 16 residues. The CDR3 here is CASSFRLTARKAIQHF. The CDR3 DNA is TGTGCCAGCAGTTTTCGACTGACAGCCCGTAAAGCCATCCAGCATTTT.

This rearrangement joins TRBV6-1 to TRBJ2-7, with 8 bases that match TRBD1. Trimming took 1 base from V and 5 from J; bases not matched to a gene: 7. Germline V CDR1 and CDR2: MNHNS, SASEGT. This CDR3 contains 15 residues. For the CDR3, the DNA is TGTGCCAGCAGTGAAGGCAACAGGGGGGCAGACGAGCAGTACTTC. Translated, it gives CASSEGNRGADEQYF.

The V and J genes are TRBV5-1 and TRBJ2-7; tentatively, D is TRBD2 (6 bases). Germline-derived CDR1 and CDR2 are SGHRS and YFSETQ. V shed 0 bases and J shed 2 bases, with 12 bases lying between them. The length of the CDR3 is 15 residues. The CDR3 DNA reads TGCGCCAGCAGCTTGGAGAGCGGGTCGACCTACGAGCAGTACTTC. Translated: CASSLESGSTYEQYF.